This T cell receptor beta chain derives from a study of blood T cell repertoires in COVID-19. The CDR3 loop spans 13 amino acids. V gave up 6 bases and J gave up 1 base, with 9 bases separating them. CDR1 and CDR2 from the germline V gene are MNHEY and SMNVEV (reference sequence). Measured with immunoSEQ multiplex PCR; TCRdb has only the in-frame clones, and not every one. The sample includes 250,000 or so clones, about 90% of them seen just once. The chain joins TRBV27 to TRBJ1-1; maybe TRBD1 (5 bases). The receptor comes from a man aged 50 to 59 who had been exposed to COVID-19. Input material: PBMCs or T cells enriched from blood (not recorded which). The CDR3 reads CASRKTGNTEAFF. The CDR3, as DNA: TGTGCCAGCAGAAAAACAGGGAACACTGAAGCTTTCTTT.